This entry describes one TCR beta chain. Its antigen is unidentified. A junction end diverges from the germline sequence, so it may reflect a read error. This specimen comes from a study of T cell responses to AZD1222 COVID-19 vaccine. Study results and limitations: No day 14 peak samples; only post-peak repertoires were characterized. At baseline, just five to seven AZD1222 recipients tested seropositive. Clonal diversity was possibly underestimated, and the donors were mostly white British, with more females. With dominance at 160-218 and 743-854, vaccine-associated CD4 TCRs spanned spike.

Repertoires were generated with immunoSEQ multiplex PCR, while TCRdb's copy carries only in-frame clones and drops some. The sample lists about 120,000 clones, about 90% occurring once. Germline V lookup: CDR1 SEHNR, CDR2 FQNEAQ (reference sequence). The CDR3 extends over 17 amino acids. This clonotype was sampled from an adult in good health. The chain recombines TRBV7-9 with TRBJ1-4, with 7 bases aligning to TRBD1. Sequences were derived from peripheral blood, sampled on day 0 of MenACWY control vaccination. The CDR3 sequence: CASSLEVTGIPNEKLFF. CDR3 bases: TGTGCCAGCAGCTTAGAGGTGACAGGGATCCCTAATGAAAAGCTGTTTTTT.